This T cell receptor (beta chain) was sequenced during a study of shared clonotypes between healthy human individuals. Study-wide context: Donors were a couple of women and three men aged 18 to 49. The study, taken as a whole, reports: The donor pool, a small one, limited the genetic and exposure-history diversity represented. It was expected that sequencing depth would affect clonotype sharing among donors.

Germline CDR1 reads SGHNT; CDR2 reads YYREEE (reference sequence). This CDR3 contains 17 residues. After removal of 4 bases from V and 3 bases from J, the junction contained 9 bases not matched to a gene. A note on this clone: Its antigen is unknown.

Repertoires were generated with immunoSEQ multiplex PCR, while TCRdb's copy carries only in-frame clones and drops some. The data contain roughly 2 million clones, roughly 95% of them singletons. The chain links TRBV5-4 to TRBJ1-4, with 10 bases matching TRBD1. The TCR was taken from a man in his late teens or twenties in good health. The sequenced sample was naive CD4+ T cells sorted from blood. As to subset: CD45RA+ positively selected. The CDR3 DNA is TGTGCCAGCAGCCCGTCCCGGGACAGGGGATCTAATGAAAAACTGTTTTTT. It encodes CASSPSRDRGSNEKLFF.